The 10 T cell receptor beta chains below were found in one sample sequenced in a study of OX40 agonist ivuxolimab in advanced cancers. Using immunoSEQ multiplex PCR, the repertoire was profiled, and TCRdb retains in-frame clones only, with some absent. Among around 66,000 clones listed, 87% were seen once. The sample was CD4+ or CD8+ T cells sorted from blood, taken in a trial of the OX40 agonist ivuxolimab. The source of these receptors is an adult with an advanced solid tumor such as melanoma, head and neck, liver or kidney cancer.

A few counts support this clone. The chain combines TRBV2 with TRBJ2-1; D is unresolved. Trimming removed 9 bases from V and 5 bases from J, with 8 bases in between. This CDR3 has 11 residues. From germline, CDR1 is SNHLY and CDR2 FYNNEI. The CDR3 DNA reads TGTGCCAGGACGCTAGACAATGAGCAGTTCTTC. As protein: CARTLDNEQFF.

This clone is a singleton in its sample. The rearrangement joins TRBV2 to TRBJ2-4; TRBD1 is a possible D gene (6 bases). The V end lost 6 bases, the J end lost 2 bases, and 29 bases lay between the germline ends. Germline V gives CDR1 SNHLY, CDR2 FYNNEI. This CDR3 spans 20 amino acids. This chain's CDR3 is CASRAEITLTGLSTKNIQYF. CDR3 in DNA: TGTGCCAGCAGAGCCGAAATTACATTAACAGGGTTGTCGACCAAAAACATTCAGTACTTC.

V and J are TRBV19 and TRBJ2-6; 9 nucleotides match TRBD2. CDR3 size: 18 residues. The trim removed 3 bases at V and 0 bases at J, leaving 6 bases unmatched. Germline V gene data show CDR1 as LNHDA and CDR2 as SQIVND (reference sequence). The CDR3 DNA sequence: TGTGCCAGTAGTATGGGTCTAGCGGGGAGCTCTGGGGCCAACGTCCTGACTTTC. As protein: CASSMGLAGSSGANVLTF.

This clone was recorded a few times. The CDR3 DNA follows: TGTGCCAGCAGTATCAGGAGGGGCGGAAACATTCAGTACTTC. Its protein product is CASSIRRGGNIQYF. The V gene is TRBV27, the J gene TRBJ2-4, with a tentative D call TRBD2 (6 bases). CDR1 is MNHEY and CDR2 is SMNVEV in the germline V gene (reference sequence). The CDR3 loop spans 14 amino acids. Trimming took off 5 bases at V and 6 bases at J, with 14 bases between the two ends.

The genes are TRBV11-3 and TRBJ2-5; either TRBD1 or TRBD2 may supply D (5 bases each). Trimming removed 1 base at V and 4 bases at J, with 10 bases between. CDR3 length: 14 residues. Germline V gene data show CDR1 as SGHNT and CDR2 as YENEEA. The CDR3 coding sequence is TGTGCCAGCAGCTTAGGAGGGACGGTAGAGACCCAGTACTTC. It specifies CASSLGGTVETQYF.

This chain uses TRBV28 with TRBJ1-6; D gene unclear. This CDR3 spans 15 amino acids. Germline values: CDR1 MDHEN, CDR2 SYDVKM. Trimming cost V 6 bases and J 6 bases, with 15 bases left between them. CDR3 residues: CASRISLSANSPLHF. The CDR3 DNA reads as TGTGCCAGCAGAATTTCCTTATCGGCTAATTCACCCCTCCACTTT.

The chain carries TRBV10-3 and TRBJ2-1; D possibly corresponds to TRBD2 (6 bases). The CDR3 has 15 amino acids. From germline, CDR1 is ENHRY and CDR2 SYGVKD. Deletions cut 3 bases from V and 2 bases from J, with 11 bases between. CDR3 DNA sequence: TGTGCCATCAGTGAATCCGGGAGCACCTACAATGAGCAGTTCTTC. It yields the protein CAISESGSTYNEQFF.

The gene calls are TRBV2 and TRBJ2-3; tentatively, D is TRBD1 (5 bases). Trimming removed 4 bases from V and 2 bases from J, with 10 bases in between. Per the germline V gene, CDR1 is SNHLY and CDR2 is FYNNEI. The CDR3 loop spans 14 amino acids. CDR3: CASSVGAFTDTQYF. DNA for the CDR3: TGTGCCAGCAGTGTTGGGGCGTTCACAGATACGCAGTATTTT.

The count of this clone is one. The chain recombines TRBV19 with TRBJ2-2, with D perhaps matching TRBD2 (6 bases). This CDR3 contains 15 residues. Trimming took off 6 bases at V and 4 bases at J, with 15 bases between the two ends. Germline V gene data show CDR1 as LNHDA and CDR2 as SQIVND (reference sequence). CDR3 DNA: TGTGCCAGTAGATCCGGGACTCTAGGCACCGGGGAGCTGTTTTTT. It encodes CASRSGTLGTGELFF. Complete variable domain (other parts from reference TRBV19 and TRBJ2-2): DGGITQSPKYLFRKEGQNVTLSCEQNLNHDAMYWYRQDPGQGLRLIYYSQIVNDFQKGDIAEGYSVSREKKESFPLTVTSAQKNPTAFYLCASRSGTLGTGELFFGEGSRLTVL.

V is TRBV19 and J is TRBJ2-1; tentatively, D is TRBD1 (6 bases). Looked up from germline, CDR1 is LNHDA and CDR2 is SQIVND (reference sequence). V was shortened by 3 bases and J by 7 bases, with 19 bases between the two germline ends. The CDR3 spans 16 residues. The CDR3 DNA sequence: TGTGCCAGTAGTATTCTAGCTTCGGGACATACGAATGAGCAGTTCTTC. Translating gives CASSILASGHTNEQFF.